This T cell receptor (beta chain) stems from a study of early T cells in non-severe SARS-CoV-2 infection (dated by TCRdb to the early 2020s). For the study in its entirety: Bulk RNA from unsorted whole blood was used for TCR sequencing, so alpha and beta chains could not be paired.

Paper-wide results and their limitations: VDJdb matching was skewed toward anti-spike CD8 responses and likely underestimated virus-specific expansions by missing private and CD4 specificities.

Compared with germline, V lacks 2 bases and J lacks 5 bases; bases without a gene match: 7. Via the germline V gene (reference sequence), CDR1 is MNHNY and CDR2 SVGAGI. The CDR3 contains 15 residues, cysteine and phenylalanine counted. Here the CDR3 DNA is all that survives: 45 bases in frame from base 1. Libraries were prepared through 5' RACE. TCRdb lists the instrument as NextSeq 500. Unique molecular identifiers were attached to individual cDNA molecules in the TCR library protocol so that sequencing error and PCR bias could be corrected. Both TCR alpha and beta chains were sequenced, and tight co-correlation was observed between alpha and beta sequence abundances in each sample. On the authors' methods: Decombinator V4 was used to perform V gene, J gene and CDR3 annotation of TCR sequences. Expanded TCRs were defined as changing significantly between any two time points under a Poisson model with p below 0.0001. Abundances of TCRs were expressed as counts per million after normalisation to the total number of TCRs sequenced in each sample. TRAV1-2 paired with TRAJ12, TRAJ20 or TRAJ33 defined MAIT TCRs, while TRAV10 paired with TRAJ18 defined iNKT TCRs. VDJdb, accessed 1 November 2021, was searched for CMV, EBV and SARS-CoV-2 annotated TCRs, with TCRs annotated for multiple antigens excluded. TCRdb trimmed the raw reads at Q25, called clones with MiXCR and kept productive beta chains. A single entry per CDR3 protein holds the most common genes and DNA from its merged rows. The V and J calls and clone size are TCRdb's, not the authors'. Here the sample has just over 65,000 distinct CDR3 sequences; approximately 13% occur a single time. The leading ten clones occupy roughly 8.3% of the sample.

A case-control design nested within a healthcare worker cohort in London, UK, was used, with weekly nasopharyngeal swab PCR tests and blood sampling performed. Healthcare workers were recruited during the week of the UK lockdown, between 23 and 31 March 2020, and followed weekly for up to roughly 15 weeks. A note on this clonotype: What antigen it recognizes has not been identified. The input lacks base qualities; no much larger clone sits a single base away.

This clonotype was obtained from an adult who was a healthcare worker with PCR-confirmed SARS-CoV-2 infection or an uninfected control (not recorded which). Sequencing was done on a sample of whole blood. The chain couples TRBV6-6 to TRBJ2-5; TRBD1 matches 8 bases in the middle. The CDR3 has the sequence CASSYRPGGPETQYF. The DNA is TGTGCCAGCAGTTACCGACCAGGGGGCCCGGAGACCCAGTACTTC.